This TCR beta chain was documented in a study of blood T cells in healthy people across ages (dated by TCRdb to about 2015). Describing the broader study: Template switching captured roughly one uniquely barcoded TCR beta cDNA molecule per two T cells in model experiments. The study analyzed two additional independent replicas of 1 million unique cDNA reads from the same blood draw for two donors, one aged 18 to 29 and one aged 80 or older. Four age groups were formed from the donors: young (average 16 years), middle-aged (around 39), aged (62) and long-lived (roughly 88). Using deep sequencing normalized with unique cDNA molecular identifiers, the study measured how TCR beta repertoire diversity changes with age. Paper-wide results and their limitations: There was a strong correlation between observed TCR beta diversity and the percentage of naive T cells measured by flow cytometry. Compared with the aged group, more naive CD4+ T cells, fewer expanded clones and increased TCR diversity were shown by the long-lived group, suggesting age selection. Observed TCR beta diversity per million T cells fell roughly linearly with age, and a significant reduction was already apparent by age around 40. Estimates of total diversity from one million sequenced T cells were regarded as lower bounds and underestimates. Bulk unsorted PBMC profiling prevented conclusive comparison of naive and antigen-experienced compartments. The CMV infection status of donors was not known, potentially confounding age-related changes in expanded clonotypes.

With regard to this clonotype: Its antigen remains unidentified. Base qualities are missing; no much larger clone stands one base away.

The donors were roughly 39 Caucasian individuals from Russia, aged roughly 6 to 90 years, who were systemically healthy. Each donor gave 9 to 10 milliliters of peripheral blood, collected into EDTA-treated Vacutainer tubes. Ficoll-Paque density-gradient centrifugation was used to isolate PBMCs, with at least 7 million per sample. Total RNA, at least 5 micrograms per sample, was extracted from PBMCs with Trizol reagent. For every donor, an aliquot of PBMCs went through flow cytometry to measure the percentages of naive CD45RAhigh/CD27high T cells. From the germline V gene (reference sequence), CDR1 is DFQATT and CDR2 is SNEGSKA. The CDR3, from cysteine to phenylalanine, totals 15 residues. The kept DNA is CDR3 alone, 45 bases in frame from the first base. Libraries were constructed by 5' RACE. Sequencing was carried out with an Illumina HiSeq 2500. A second PCR of about 6 to 11 cycles was run with a J-beta primer mix and a sample-barcoded 5' primer. Each TCR beta cDNA molecule received a unique molecular identifier from a template-switch 5' adaptor carrying 12 random nucleotides. At least 2.5 million CDR3-containing paired-end reads were obtained from each sample. All of the RNA was converted into first-strand cDNA using the Mint cDNA synthesis kit, with a TRBC-specific oligonucleotide serving as the primer. Following uracil-DNA glycosylase treatment, all cDNA underwent a first 18-cycle PCR with the universal primers M1SS and BC2_uni_R. On the authors' methods: For normalization, 1 million high-quality reads were randomly selected from each sample, with every read carrying a distinct molecular identifier. Reads sharing molecular identifiers were discarded rather than binned into consensus sequences. MiTCR, set to a Q25 quality threshold and the strictest error-elimination algorithm, was used for CDR3 identification, clonotype clustering and error correction. A nonparametric unseen species model with Euler transformation was used to estimate a lower bound on total TCR beta diversity. TCRdb applied fastp at Q25 and MiXCR to the public reads, then kept only in-frame beta chains. Records with the same CDR3 protein are collapsed into one entry carrying the most frequent genes and DNA. The V and J calls follow TCRdb's processing rather than the paper's. This sample holds 800,000 to 950,000 distinct CDR3 sequences; roughly 29% were observed only once. Roughly a tenth of the sample comes from the top ten.

These data also featured in a second study, about T cells of mothers and their children. Drawing on the second study: Nine systemically healthy Caucasian individuals served as donors, namely three mothers together with their six children. cDNA synthesis consumed the entire amount of extracted RNA, loaded at 1.5 ug RNA in each 15 ul reaction. Sample barcodes and 2-4 random nucleotides were added via the M1S primer in the second PCR. More than 8 million TCR beta CDR3 reads were obtained from each mother, and about 3 million reads were obtained from each child. In both related and unrelated pairs, thymic selection shapes the output of TCR recombination in a similar way, with inherited differences having only a minor effect. Related mother-child pairs always showed normalized repertoire overlap that was slightly higher than in unrelated mother-child pairs, though the difference was never significant. With a sensitivity of approximately 100 clones per million clonotypes, no persistent microchimeric T cell clones were detected. Deep NGS was used in the study to compare the TCR beta repertoires of mothers and children and to look for features that separate related mother-child pairs from unrelated individuals. The mean age was roughly 40 +/- 4 years for the mothers and roughly 11 +/- 4 years for the children. Libraries were sequenced on Illumina HiSeq 2000 with 100+100 nt paired-end reads after adapter ligation with NEBNext reagents. To avoid cross-contamination, the mother libraries and the child libraries were prepared a month apart and sequenced in separate runs. Each donor had between 500,000 and 2,000,000 distinct TCR beta clonotypes identified. Naive TCR beta clonotypes were estimated from low-frequency clonotypes matched to each donor's FACS-determined naive share, without sorting.

The chain employs TRBV20-1 and TRBJ2-5, with 10 junctional bases fitting TRBD2. The DNA end is more similar to TRBJ2-7, so the J call may be wrong. Sample: blood. The sequence came from a woman between 35 and 50 years old in good health. The DNA reads TGCAGTGCACGGAAGGGAGCGGGAGGGCCAAACGAGCAGTACTTC. It translates to CSARKGAGGPNEQYF.